The 21 T cell receptor beta chains given below trace back to one sample, sequenced in a study of T-cell memory formation after mild COVID-19. MiXCR, applied by TCRdb to the 5' RACE reads, yields one record per CDR3 protein. The table has 200,000 to 250,000 distinct CDR3 sequences, over 8.5% seen once. The sample taken for sequencing was PBMCs or a T cell subset sorted from them (not recorded which). The receptors were gathered from a man aged 18-30 years who had mild COVID-19 (a few samples of this study predate the infection). Cell type and time point are not known.

This chain connects TRBV7-6 to TRBJ1-1, with D perhaps matching TRBD1 (5 bases). The CDR3 is 13 residues long. Germline CDR1 reads SGHVS; CDR2 reads FNYEAQ. V lost 5 bases, J lost 4 bases, and 11 bases lay in between. CDR3 in amino acids: CASSPFGGTEAFF. Written as DNA, the CDR3 is TGTGCCAGCAGCCCGTTTGGGGGCACTGAAGCTTTCTTT.

In its sample, this clonotype was seen a few times. The chain recombines TRBV19 with TRBJ2-7; D may correspond to TRBD1 or TRBD2 (5 bases each). Between the trimmed V and J ends, which lost 5 bases and 3 bases, there was a span of 17 bases. This CDR3 is 15 amino acids long. The germline V gene encodes CDR1 LNHDA and CDR2 SQIVND (reference sequence). CDR3 in DNA: TGTGCCAGTAGTCCCCGGGACGGACCCTACTACGAGCAGTACTTC. Its protein product is CASSPRDGPYYEQYF.

There are many counts of this clonotype. CDR3 protein: CASSLDEGSGELFF. The CDR3 DNA follows: TGCGCCAGCAGCTTGGACGAGGGGTCCGGGGAGCTGTTTTTT. This chain uses TRBV5-1 with TRBJ2-2; D could derive from TRBD1 or TRBD2 (5 bases each). V was pared by 0 bases and J by 6 bases, with 9 bases between. The germline CDR1 and CDR2 sequences are SGHRS and YFSETQ. CDR3 size: 14 residues.

This clonotype was recorded a few times. This sequence joins TRBV3-1 and TRBJ2-5, with 8 positions matching TRBD2. Germline V gene sequence: CDR1 LGHDT, CDR2 YNNKEL (reference sequence). The CDR3 contains 13 residues. V shed 5 bases and J 5 bases; nucleotides not matched to a gene: 4. This chain's CDR3 is CASSIAGRETQYF. In DNA form, the CDR3 reads TGTGCCAGCAGCATAGCGGGGAGGGAGACCCAGTACTTC.

The chain couples TRBV12-3 or TRBV12-4 to TRBJ2-7, with D uncertain. CDR3 size: 14 residues. V shed 3 bases and J shed 3 bases, with 12 bases lying between them. This CDR3 is CASSFQSLRYEQYF. CDR3 coding DNA: TGTGCCAGCAGTTTCCAGTCCTTGCGCTACGAGCAGTACTTC.

V is TRBV10-3 and J is TRBJ2-3; D not resolved. V lost 3 bases and J 0 bases, leaving 10 bases between the germline ends. Germline CDR1 and CDR2: ENHRY and SYGVKD. The CDR3 is 15 residues long. For the CDR3, the DNA is TGTGCCATCAGTGATTGGAAAAGGAGCACAGATACGCAGTATTTT. Translated: CAISDWKRSTDTQYF.

The V gene is TRBV4-3, the J gene TRBJ1-1, with a tentative D call TRBD1 (6 bases). Germline V CDR1 and CDR2: LGHNA, YSLEER. The CDR3 contains 15 residues. V dropped 3 bases and J dropped 8 bases, with 19 bases sitting between them. CDR3 DNA sequence: TGCGCCAGCAGCCACCGGAACGGGGGGGCCAAGGAAGCTTTCTTT. Its protein product is CASSHRNGGAKEAFF.

This clonotype was detected many times. The chain couples TRBV5-1 to TRBJ2-1; 13 bases align to TRBD2. CDR1 and CDR2 from the germline V gene are SGHRS and YFSETQ. The CDR3 spans 18 residues. J gave up 0 bases and V 4 bases, and 7 bases lay outside the gene matches. This CDR3 reads CASSQGTSGVGSYNEQFF. The CDR3, as DNA: TGCGCCAGCAGCCAGGGGACTAGCGGGGTCGGCTCCTACAATGAGCAGTTCTTC.

This clonotype appeared a few times. V and J are TRBV5-1 and TRBJ2-5; D is perhaps TRBD1 (6 bases). CDR1 is SGHRS and CDR2 is YFSETQ in the germline V gene. The CDR3 consists of 16 residues. Trimming pared 2 bases from V and 2 bases from J, leaving 16 bases between. The CDR3 loop reads CASSFTGRSSQETQYF. Here the CDR3 DNA reads TGCGCCAGCAGCTTTACAGGGCGTTCGTCTCAAGAGACCCAGTACTTC.

The chain is built from TRBV5-1 and TRBJ2-5; 10 bases are shared with TRBD1. V gave up 4 bases and J gave up 4 bases; unmatched junction bases: 7. Germline V gives CDR1 SGHRS, CDR2 YFSETQ. The CDR3 loop spans 15 amino acids. CDR3: CASSPDRGRGETQYF. The CDR3, as DNA: TGCGCCAGCAGCCCAGACAGGGGGCGGGGAGAGACCCAGTACTTC. The whole variable domain, remainder taken from reference TRBV5-1 and TRBJ2-5, is KAGVTQTPRYLIKTRGQQVTLSCSPISGHRSVSWYQQTPGQGLQFLFEYFSETQRNKGNFPGRFSGRQFSNSRSEMNVSTLELGDSALYLCASSPDRGRGETQYFGPGTRLLVL.

This clonotype came up a few times. The gene calls are TRBV27 and TRBJ2-7; 7 nucleotides align to TRBD1. CDR3 length: 15 residues. Trimming removed 5 bases from V and 6 bases from J; junction bases left unmatched: 13. CDR1 is MNHEY and CDR2 is SMNVEV in the germline V gene (reference sequence). The CDR3 region has the DNA TGTGCCAGCAGTCGCAACCACAGGGGTACCGGCGAGCAGTACTTC. Amino acid sequence: CASSRNHRGTGEQYF.

The genes are TRBV7-2 and TRBJ1-4; 8 nucleotides match TRBD1. This CDR3 spans 14 amino acids. The germline CDR1 and CDR2 sequences are SGHTA and FQGNSA. V was pared by 2 bases and J by 7 bases, with 3 bases of the junction left unmatched. The CDR3 DNA follows: TGTGCCAGCAGCTTATTTGGACAGGGTGAAAAACTGTTTTTT. This codes for CASSLFGQGEKLFF.

The rearrangement links TRBV25-1 to TRBJ2-7, with D perhaps TRBD1 or TRBD2 (5 bases each). V lost 6 bases to trimming and J lost 7 bases, with 10 bases between them. Germline V CDR1 and CDR2: MGHDK, SYGVNS. The CDR3 extends over 11 amino acids. The CDR3 here is CASSPGAEQYF. The CDR3 region has the DNA TGTGCCAGCAGCCCCGGGGCTGAGCAGTACTTC.

Note on this clonotype: One end of the junction fails to match germline, which may point to a read error. The chain combines TRBV27 with TRBJ2-5; 13 nucleotides line up with TRBD2. The CDR3 totals 16 residues. Germline V gene lookup returns CDR1 MNHEY and CDR2 SMNVEV (reference sequence). The CDR3 DNA follows: TGTGCCAGCAGTCTAAAGACTAGCGGGGGGCCGGAGACACAGTACTTC. Translated, it gives CASSLKTSGGPETQYF.

The chain links TRBV28 to TRBJ1-5; possible D gene TRBD1, 6 bases. The CDR3 length is 19 residues. Germline V gene sequence: CDR1 MDHEN, CDR2 SYDVKM. V lost 6 bases to trimming and J lost 0 bases, with 24 bases between them. In nucleotides, the CDR3 is TGTGCCAGCAGCTCTCTGACGGGGGCTAACCCCTTTAGCAATCAGCCCCAGCATTTT. Translation: CASSSLTGANPFSNQPQHF.

This clonotype has a handful of counts. The chain links TRBV10-3 to TRBJ2-2, with D possibly matching TRBD2 (5 bases). Trimming removed 8 bases at V and 5 bases at J, with 6 bases between. The CDR3 loop spans 11 amino acids. Germline CDR1 is ENHRY and CDR2 is SYGVKD. CDR3 nucleotides: TGTGCCATCCGGGGAACCGGGGAGCTGTTTTTT. Translated, it gives CAIRGTGELFF.

Only a few counts were recorded for this clonotype. The chain recombines TRBV20-1 with TRBJ2-3; 9 bases match TRBD2. The length of the CDR3 is 16 residues. With V trimmed by 6 bases and J by 6 bases, 16 bases remained unmatched. Germline CDR1 is DFQATT and CDR2 is SNEGSKA (reference sequence). The CDR3 loop reads CSAPAAGRGGRDTQYF. As DNA, the CDR3 is TGCAGTGCCCCCGCCGCTGGGCGGGGGGGCCGTGATACGCAGTATTTT.

This rearrangement joins TRBV5-1 to TRBJ2-5; D possibly corresponds to TRBD1 (5 bases). Germline values: CDR1 SGHRS, CDR2 YFSETQ. The CDR3 runs to 14 residues. The V gene lost 4 bases and the J gene lost 3 bases, with 13 bases spanning the gap. Here the CDR3 DNA reads TGCGCCAGCAGCGAGATGGGGCTCGAAGAGACCCAGTACTTC. It specifies CASSEMGLEETQYF.

This clonotype was counted at least ten times. The V gene is TRBV5-1, the J gene TRBJ2-5; no definite D call. CDR3 length: 13 amino acids. Trimming removed 0 bases at V and 2 bases at J, with 5 bases between. Germline CDR1 is SGHRS and CDR2 is YFSETQ. The CDR3 protein is CASSLGWQETQYF. The CDR3 nucleotides read TGCGCCAGCAGCTTGGGTTGGCAAGAGACCCAGTACTTC.

A few counts support this clonotype. The rearrangement links TRBV6-6 to TRBJ1-4; TRBD1 is a possible D gene (6 bases). The CDR3 covers 18 residues. Germline V gene data show CDR1 as MNHNY and CDR2 as SVGAGI (reference sequence). Trimming cost V 7 bases and J 0 bases, with 21 bases left between them. CDR3 loop: CASTPWGHLVATNEKLFF. In DNA, the CDR3 is TGTGCCAGCACTCCGTGGGGGCACCTAGTTGCAACTAATGAAAAACTGTTTTTT.

The chain employs TRBV5-1 and TRBJ2-3; the D gene is possibly TRBD1 (6 bases). V gave up 7 bases and J gave up 0 bases, with 12 bases separating them. This CDR3 is 14 amino acids long. CDR1 SGHRS and CDR2 YFSETQ come from the germline V gene. The CDR3 sequence: CASRDTTSTDTQYF. The CDR3 DNA follows: TGCGCCAGCCGGGACACGACGAGCACAGATACGCAGTATTTT.